This TCR beta chain stems from a study of Graves' ophthalmopathy and Graves' hyperthyroidism. Overall study: The stable label applied to hyperthyroidism with no ophthalmopathy within 18 months of follow-up.

There are 17 residues in the CDR3. Germline CDR1 KGHDR, CDR2 SFDVKD. Losses at the gene ends were 9 bases for V and 8 bases for J; bases not matched to a gene: 17. Amplifying from RNA transcripts, the study obtained TCR beta CDR3 regions. RT-PCR in the first round used HTBI primers; a second-round multiplex PCR followed. TCRdb recomputed calls from the multiplex PCR reads with MiXCR, one row per CDR3 protein. The sample has roughly 600,000 distinct CDR3 sequences, 35% to 40% seen once; the top ten hold roughly 4%. This clonotype was observed at least ten times. The origin of this receptor is an adult man with Graves' hyperthyroidism. This chain uses TRBV24-1 with TRBJ2-7; 14 bases are a match to TRBD2. Sequences were obtained from peripheral blood or thyroid tissue (not recorded which). CDR3 loop: CATPGGLRTSGRWKQYF. DNA for the CDR3: TGTGCCACCCCCGGGGGTCTTAGGACTAGCGGGAGGTGGAAGCAGTACTTC.